The 31 T cell receptor beta chains presented below share a single source sample, sequenced in a study of T cell responses to AZD1222 COVID-19 vaccine. TCRdb's copy holds only in-frame clones and misses some; the assay was immunoSEQ multiplex PCR. In the table there are some 170,000 clones, approximately 91% of which are singletons. This sample comprised peripheral blood, obtained 28 days after the second AZD1222 dose. These receptors came from an adult who received the AZD1222 COVID-19 vaccine.

The V call is TRBV19, the J call TRBJ2-7; 14 bases line up with TRBD2. The trim removed 3 bases at V and 4 bases at J, leaving 5 bases unmatched. The CDR3 totals 16 residues. Germline CDR1 is LNHDA and CDR2 is SQIVND (reference sequence). The CDR3 protein is CASSMGTSGRGYEQYF. The CDR3, as DNA: TGTGCCAGTAGTATGGGGACTAGCGGGAGAGGGTACGAGCAGTACTTC.

The CDR3 DNA reads as TGTGCCAGCAGCCCCGGAAAAGAAGCTTTCTTT. Translated: CASSPGKEAFF. The chain joins TRBV11-2 to TRBJ1-1, with D uncertain. Germline V CDR1 and CDR2: SGHAT, FQNNGV. The CDR3 runs to 11 residues. V was pared by 5 bases and J by 8 bases, with 9 bases between.

The V and J genes are TRBV7-9 and TRBJ1-4; D not resolved. CDR3 length: 12 residues. Germline CDR1 SEHNR, CDR2 FQNEAQ (reference sequence). The ends were cut back, 2 bases at V and 8 bases at J, with 6 bases in the middle. CDR3 region: CASSLTAEKLFF. The CDR3 region has the DNA TGTGCCAGCAGCTTAACCGCCGAAAAACTGTTTTTT.

The CDR3 coding sequence is TGTGCCAGCAGCCAGGGGGCAACTGAAGCTTTCTTT. This gives the protein CASSQGATEAFF. The genes are TRBV3-1 (or the pseudogene TRBV3-2) and TRBJ1-1, with D possibly being TRBD1 (6 bases). The V gene lost 3 bases and the J gene lost 5 bases, with 7 bases spanning the gap. The V gene's germline CDR1 is LGHDT and CDR2 YNNKEL (reference sequence). The CDR3 has 12 residues.

The rearrangement joins TRBV6-5 to TRBJ1-2; no reliable D call. The length of the CDR3 is 14 residues. The V gene lost 4 bases and the J gene lost 2 bases, with 11 bases spanning the gap. Germline V lookup: CDR1 MNHEY, CDR2 SVGAGI. DNA of the CDR3: TGTGCCAGCAGTTTAGCCCCGCACAACTATGGCTACACCTTC. This encodes CASSLAPHNYGYTF.

The genes are TRBV19 and TRBJ2-1; D is perhaps TRBD2 (5 bases). The germline gives CDR1 LNHDA, CDR2 SQIVND (reference sequence). Trimming took 3 bases from V and 5 from J, leaving 11 bases between them. The CDR3 runs 14 residues. CDR3 nucleotides: TGTGCCAGTAGTATCGGAGGACTGCACAATGAGCAGTTCTTC. It codes for CASSIGGLHNEQFF.

The V call is TRBV7-2, the J call TRBJ2-1; D remains unclear. Germline V gene data show CDR1 as SGHTA and CDR2 as FQGNSA. The germline V and J ends were trimmed by 3 bases and 0 bases, with 9 bases remaining between them. The CDR3 runs to 15 residues. The CDR3 bases are TGTGCCAGCAGCTTCTCGGTTAGCTCCTACAATGAGCAGTTCTTC. This encodes CASSFSVSSYNEQFF.

This chain links TRBV6-5 with TRBJ1-1, with D possibly TRBD1 on 5 matching bases. Between the trimmed V and J ends, which lost 7 bases and 8 bases, there was a span of 23 bases. From germline, CDR1 is MNHEY and CDR2 SVGAGI. There are 15 residues in the CDR3. Written as DNA, the CDR3 is TGTGCCAGCACCGCCATTTCCGGGACCCCCTCCGAAGCTTTCTTT. It encodes CASTAISGTPSEAFF.

V is TRBV20-1 and J is TRBJ2-5, with unresolved D. From germline, CDR1 is DFQATT and CDR2 SNEGSKA (reference sequence). The CDR3 sequence is 13 residues long. Trimming stripped 3 bases from V and 0 bases from J, with 8 bases between. The CDR3 coding sequence is TGCAGTGCTAGTTGGGGAAACCAAGAGACCCAGTACTTC. It encodes CSASWGNQETQYF.

The chain has TRBV10-2 and TRBJ2-3; 7 positions match TRBD1. With 7 bases clipped from V and 0 bases from J, the junction kept 1 base outside the gene matches. Germline CDR1 is WSHSY and CDR2 is SAAADI. The CDR3 sequence is 13 residues long. The CDR3 DNA sequence: TGCGCCAGCAAGGGGGCTAGCACAGATACGCAGTATTTT. Its translation is CASKGASTDTQYF.

The chain carries TRBV5-1 and TRBJ1-2; TRBD1 matches 8 bases. The V gene end was trimmed by 4 bases and the J gene end by 8 bases; junction bases not matched to a gene: 1. CDR1 is SGHRS and CDR2 is YFSETQ in the germline V gene. The CDR3 runs to 11 residues. CDR3 bases: TGCGCCAGCAGCCCAGGGGGCGGCTACACCTTC. Its translation: CASSPGGGYTF.

This clone was picked up many times. V and J are TRBV28 and TRBJ1-1; the match to TRBD1 covers 7 bases. J gave up 0 bases and V 6 bases, and 4 bases lay outside the gene matches. Germline V gives CDR1 MDHEN, CDR2 SYDVKM. The CDR3 runs to 14 residues. In nucleotides, the CDR3 is TGTGCCAGCAGCCGAGGGGGCCTGAACACTGAAGCTTTCTTT. Its protein is CASSRGGLNTEAFF.

The rearrangement uses TRBV4-2 and TRBJ2-7, with 7 nucleotides matching TRBD2. Losses at the gene ends were 2 bases for V and 0 bases for J; bases not matched to a gene: 7. Germline assignment: CDR1 LGHNA and CDR2 YNFKEQ. This CDR3 comprises 16 residues. The CDR3 region has the DNA TGTGCCAGCAGCCAAATGCACGGGACTAACTCCTACGAGCAGTACTTC. It encodes CASSQMHGTNSYEQYF.

CDR3 bases: TGTGCCAGCAGTTACTCTTCTCCCAGCAGCCCCTATGGCTACACCTTC. Protein sequence: CASSYSSPSSPYGYTF. The chain employs TRBV6-5 and TRBJ1-2; no definite D call. The germline V and J ends were trimmed by 0 bases and 4 bases, with 15 bases remaining between them. CDR1 and CDR2 (germline): MNHEY, SVGAGI. The CDR3 contains 16 residues.

V gene TRBV19 combines with J gene TRBJ1-4, with 9 bases matching TRBD1. Germline CDR1 LNHDA, CDR2 SQIVND (reference sequence). V dropped 5 bases and J dropped 5; count of bases not matched to a gene: 6. The length of the CDR3 is 15 residues. The CDR3 reads CASSPWDRVNEKLFF. The DNA for the CDR3 is TGTGCCAGTAGTCCCTGGGACAGGGTAAATGAAAAACTGTTTTTT.

The rearrangement joins TRBV9 to TRBJ2-1; weak D call: TRBD2 (6 bases). The CDR3 spans 13 residues. Germline values: CDR1 SGDLS, CDR2 YYNGEE. Trimming left V 0 bases short and J 9 bases short, with 10 bases between. The CDR3 loop is CASSVETRSEQFF. The DNA of the CDR3 is TGTGCCAGCAGCGTAGAGACTAGGTCTGAGCAGTTCTTC.

The V call is TRBV5-1, the J call TRBJ2-1; possibly TRBD2 for D (6 bases). The ends were cut back, 4 bases at V and 2 bases at J, with 19 bases in the middle. The CDR3 has 17 amino acids. Per germline, CDR1 SGHRS and CDR2 YFSETQ. CDR3 region: CASSPTGGAFTYNEQFF. CDR3 DNA: TGCGCCAGCAGCCCCACTGGCGGGGCGTTTACCTACAATGAGCAGTTCTTC.

The J gene is TRBJ2-3, the V gene TRBV7-2; tentative D call: TRBD1 (6 bases). The length of the CDR3 is 14 residues. Trimming removed 2 bases at V and 1 base at J, with 7 bases between. Germline V gene data show CDR1 as SGHTA and CDR2 as FQGNSA. DNA for the CDR3: TGTGCCAGCAGCTTAAACAGGGGCACAGATACGCAGTATTTT. Translating it yields CASSLNRGTDTQYF.

The sample holds a few counts of this clone. V is TRBV27 and J is TRBJ2-7; 7 bases map to TRBD1. The junction had 8 bases not matched to a gene; V was cut back by 5 bases and J by 1 base. The CDR3 contains 15 residues. In germline, CDR1 is MNHEY, CDR2 SMNVEV (reference sequence). CDR3 region: CASSRNPGGSYEQYF. The CDR3 DNA follows: TGTGCCAGCAGTCGAAACCCAGGGGGTTCCTACGAGCAGTACTTC.

The chain combines TRBV2 with TRBJ1-1; a weak D match, TRBD1 (5 bases). This CDR3 has 14 amino acids. The germline CDR1 and CDR2 sequences are SNHLY and FYNNEI. V shed 4 bases and J shed 5 bases, with 14 bases lying between them. The CDR3 reads CASSAGNRFTEAFF. For the CDR3, the DNA is TGTGCCAGCAGTGCGGGGAACAGGTTTACTGAAGCTTTCTTT.

V usage is TRBV4-2 and J usage is TRBJ2-7, with a weak D call TRBD2 (6 bases). The CDR3 has 16 residues. V gave up 0 bases and J gave up 0 bases, with 12 bases separating them. CDR1 is LGHNA and CDR2 is YNFKEQ in the germline V gene. CDR3 sequence reads: CASSQDIRGFSYEQYF. Here the CDR3 DNA reads TGTGCCAGCAGCCAAGATATCCGGGGGTTCTCCTACGAGCAGTACTTC.

The rearrangement uses TRBV5-5 and TRBJ1-3, with no clear D. The germline V gene encodes CDR1 SGHKS and CDR2 YYEKEE (reference sequence). This CDR3 is 15 amino acids long. With 3 bases removed from V and 0 bases from J, the gap between germline ends came to 10 bases. CDR3 sequence reads: CASSSTPTSGNTIYF. In DNA form, the CDR3 reads TGTGCCAGCAGCTCGACCCCTACCTCTGGAAACACCATATATTTT.

This chain uses TRBV3-1 (or the pseudogene TRBV3-2) with TRBJ2-1, with unresolved D. Germline CDR1 is LGHDT and CDR2 is YNNKEL (reference sequence). V lost 3 bases and J 9 bases, leaving 6 bases between the germline ends. The CDR3 covers 11 residues. DNA for the CDR3: TGTGCCAGCAGCCATTTTGCTGAGCAGTTCTTC. It yields the protein CASSHFAEQFF.

This chain uses TRBV11-2 with TRBJ1-1; D ambiguous. In germline, CDR1 is SGHAT, CDR2 FQNNGV. The V and J ends lost 2 bases and 7 bases respectively, with 8 bases between them. This CDR3 has 12 residues. The CDR3 nucleotides are TGTGCCAGCAGCTTAACCCTCAATGAAGCTTTCTTT. Amino acids: CASSLTLNEAFF.

The V gene is TRBV28, the J gene TRBJ1-3, with 7 bases lining up with TRBD1. CDR1 is MDHEN and CDR2 is SYDVKM in the germline V gene. J gave up 6 bases and V 9 bases, and 11 bases lay outside the gene matches. The CDR3 has 14 amino acids. The CDR3 loop is CASAQGGSLNTIYF. The CDR3 nucleotides are TGTGCCAGTGCTCAGGGGGGGAGTCTAAACACCATATATTTT.

The chain joins TRBV3-1 (or the pseudogene TRBV3-2) to TRBJ1-1, with D perhaps TRBD1 (5 bases). CDR1 is LGHDT and CDR2 is YNNKEL in the germline V gene (reference sequence). Between the trimmed V and J ends, which lost 3 bases and 6 bases, there was a span of 11 bases. This CDR3 is 13 amino acids long. CDR3 protein: CASSQRGIAEAFF. Written as DNA, the CDR3 is TGTGCCAGCAGCCAGAGGGGTATAGCTGAAGCTTTCTTT.

This clone was seen a single time. The CDR3 DNA reads as TGCAGTGCTACTGGCTATGGCTACACCTTC. Its translation is CSATGYGYTF. The gene calls are TRBV20-1 and TRBJ1-2; D is unresolved. This CDR3 contains 10 residues. CDR1 and CDR2 from the germline V gene are DFQATT and SNEGSKA (reference sequence). V was cut by 4 bases and J by 4 bases, with 4 bases left in between.

The rearrangement joins TRBV9 to TRBJ1-2, with a tentative D call TRBD1 (5 bases). CDR1 and CDR2 (germline): SGDLS, YYNGEE. With 4 bases removed from V and 7 bases from J, the gap between germline ends came to 14 bases. CDR3 length: 13 residues. This chain's CDR3 is CASSPRAGFGYTF. As DNA, the CDR3 is TGTGCCAGCAGCCCAAGGGCAGGGTTTGGCTACACCTTC.

The V call is TRBV11-2, the J call TRBJ2-7; no clear D. CDR3 length: 14 amino acids. Germline V gene lookup returns CDR1 SGHAT and CDR2 FQNNGV. The germline V and J ends were trimmed by 1 base and 5 bases, with 12 bases remaining between them. CDR3 coding DNA: TGTGCCAGCAGCTTAGGACCAACTTCCAACGAGCAGTACTTC. It translates to CASSLGPTSNEQYF.

J is TRBJ1-1 and V is TRBV11-2, with 10 bases that match TRBD1. Germline assignment: CDR1 SGHAT and CDR2 FQNNGV. V shed 5 bases, J shed 6 bases, and the junction held 3 bases outside the gene matches. The CDR3 consists of 13 residues. CDR3 sequence: CASSKDRGPEAFF. CDR3 nucleotides: TGTGCCAGCAGCAAAGACAGGGGGCCTGAAGCTTTCTTT.

The chain recombines TRBV5-1 with TRBJ2-2; no clear D gene. Germline lookup yields CDR1 SGHRS and CDR2 YFSETQ. The CDR3 sequence is 14 residues long. V was cut by 0 bases and J by 13 bases, with 16 bases left in between. The CDR3 loop is CASSLASNPEALFF. In nucleotides, the CDR3 is TGCGCCAGCAGCTTGGCCTCGAACCCAGAGGCGCTGTTTTTT.